Following are 27 T cell receptor beta chains from one sample sequenced in a study of T cell responses to AZD1222 COVID-19 vaccine. Some clones are missing from TCRdb's copy, which holds only in-frame ones; the method was immunoSEQ multiplex PCR. In the table there are about 79,000 clones, 83% of which are singletons. The specimen comprised peripheral blood, sampled 28 days after the second AZD1222 dose. These receptors came from an adult who received the AZD1222 COVID-19 vaccine.

The chain combines TRBV3-1 (or the pseudogene TRBV3-2) with TRBJ1-1; possible D gene TRBD1, 6 bases. V was cut by 2 bases and J by 6 bases, with 10 bases left in between. Germline V gene data show CDR1 as LGHDT and CDR2 as YNNKEL (reference sequence). The CDR3 extends over 13 amino acids. CDR3 sequence: CASSQTGRSEAFF. The CDR3 nucleotides are TGTGCCAGCAGCCAAACAGGGAGGTCTGAAGCTTTCTTT.

V gene TRBV28 combines with J gene TRBJ2-1; 7 bases align to TRBD1. Germline V gene data show CDR1 as MDHEN and CDR2 as SYDVKM. The CDR3 is 15 residues long. V gave up 6 bases and J gave up 5 bases; unmatched junction bases: 10. CDR3: CASRTPTTGNNEQFF. The CDR3 bases are TGTGCCAGCAGAACCCCCACGACAGGGAACAATGAGCAGTTCTTC.

The V call is TRBV9, the J call TRBJ2-2, with a possible D match to TRBD2 (6 bases). V lost 4 bases and J 2 bases, leaving 12 bases between the germline ends. The germline gives CDR1 SGDLS, CDR2 YYNGEE. This CDR3 has 15 residues. CDR3 nucleotide sequence: TGTGCCAGCAGCCTCAGGGACTCTAACACCGGGGAGCTGTTTTTT. Its translation is CASSLRDSNTGELFF.

The chain uses TRBV27 and TRBJ2-7; D may be TRBD2 (6 bases). With 6 bases removed from V and 7 bases from J, the gap between germline ends came to 19 bases. From germline, CDR1 is MNHEY and CDR2 SMNVEV (reference sequence). The CDR3 runs 14 residues. CDR3 loop: CASRGLASFWEQYF. DNA for the CDR3: TGTGCCAGCAGGGGACTCGCCTCTTTCTGGGAGCAGTACTTC.

The chain combines TRBV27 with TRBJ2-1; D is perhaps TRBD2 (6 bases). The germline V gene encodes CDR1 MNHEY and CDR2 SMNVEV (reference sequence). Trimming took 7 bases from V and 4 from J, leaving 17 bases between them. The CDR3 covers 15 residues. The CDR3 nucleotides are TGTGCCAGCACCCCGGGGGACTCCTATTACAATGAGCAGTTCTTC. Its protein is CASTPGDSYYNEQFF.

The rearrangement joins TRBV29-1 to TRBJ2-5; D is perhaps TRBD2 (5 bases). Germline V gene lookup returns CDR1 SQVTM and CDR2 ANQGSEA. CDR3 length equals 12 residues. Deletions cut 6 bases from V and 5 bases from J, with 13 bases between. The CDR3 DNA reads TGCAGCGTATTGAGGGCGGGCGAGACCCAGTACTTC. Protein sequence: CSVLRAGETQYF.

About this clone: This sample also contains other DNA sequences that code for the same CDR3. The chain recombines TRBV11-2 with TRBJ2-5; D call uncertain. Germline CDR1 is SGHAT and CDR2 is FQNNGV. The CDR3 length is 13 residues. Trimming left V 0 bases short and J 2 bases short, with 4 bases between. The CDR3 sequence: CASSLERQETQYF. For the CDR3, the DNA is TGTGCCAGCAGCTTAGAGAGGCAAGAGACCCAGTACTTC.

The V gene is TRBV5-1, the J gene TRBJ1-1; D is ambiguous. The CDR3 is made up of 13 amino acids. Germline CDR1 SGHRS, CDR2 YFSETQ. Trimming cost V 3 bases and J 5 bases, with 11 bases left between them. Here the CDR3 reads CASSWPGGTEAFF. CDR3 sequence (DNA): TGCGCCAGCAGCTGGCCGGGAGGGACTGAAGCTTTCTTT.

This clone appeared once. The rearrangement links TRBV9 to TRBJ1-4; the match to TRBD1 covers 7 bases. V shed 0 bases, J shed 2 bases, and the junction held 7 bases outside the gene matches. Germline CDR1 reads SGDLS; CDR2 reads YYNGEE. There are 17 residues in the CDR3. The CDR3 loop reads CASSVGQGGNTNEKLFF. CDR3 nucleotides: TGTGCCAGCAGCGTAGGGCAGGGGGGCAATACTAATGAAAAACTGTTTTTT. Full variable domain (remainder filled in from reference TRBV9 and TRBJ1-4): DSGVTQTPKHLITATGQRVTLRCSPRSGDLSVYWYQQSLDQGLQFLIQYYNGEERAKGNILERFSAQQFPDLHSELNLSSLELGDSALYFCASSVGQGGNTNEKLFFGSGTQLSVL.

V usage is TRBV18 and J usage is TRBJ1-3; TRBD1 is a possible D gene (6 bases). From germline, CDR1 is KGHSH and CDR2 LQKENI. This CDR3 comprises 15 residues. The V gene lost 6 bases and the J gene lost 0 bases, with 12 bases spanning the gap. CDR3: CASSRGVGSGNTIYF. CDR3 in DNA: TGTGCCAGCTCCAGGGGAGTTGGCTCTGGAAACACCATATATTTT.

The chain joins TRBV14 to TRBJ2-1; 12 bases line up with TRBD2. The CDR3 is 16 residues long. CDR1 and CDR2 (germline): SGHDN, FVKESK. Losses at the gene ends were 4 bases for V and 6 bases for J; bases not matched to a gene: 7. The CDR3 loop reads CASSLRTSGILNEQFF. The DNA for the CDR3 is TGTGCCAGCAGCCTTAGGACTAGCGGGATCCTCAATGAGCAGTTCTTC.

This rearrangement joins TRBV13 to TRBJ2-1; 7 bases align to TRBD1. V was pared by 2 bases and J by 9 bases, with 4 bases of the junction left unmatched. Germline CDR1 and CDR2: PRHDT and FYEKMQ (reference sequence). The CDR3 runs 13 residues. The CDR3 DNA reads as TGTGCCAGCAGCTTAAACAGGGGCAGTGAGCAGTTCTTC. Protein: CASSLNRGSEQFF.

The genes are TRBV6-1 and TRBJ1-5, with D unresolved. Germline V CDR1 and CDR2: MNHNS, SASEGT. Trimming cost V 3 bases and J 0 bases, with 15 bases left between them. The CDR3 is 17 residues long. The CDR3 region is CASSDAPAVYSNQPQHF. The DNA for the CDR3 is TGTGCCAGCAGTGATGCCCCAGCCGTTTATAGCAATCAGCCCCAGCATTTT.

This chain uses TRBV6-2 or TRBV6-3 with TRBJ2-6, with 7 bases fitting TRBD1. Trimming at V came to 4 bases and at J to 0 bases, leaving 6 bases not matched to a gene. The CDR3 sequence is 17 residues long. From germline, CDR1 is MNHEY and CDR2 SVGEGT. The CDR3 DNA sequence: TGTGCCAGCAGTTCGACAGGGACCGTCTCTGGGGCCAACGTCCTGACTTTC. It specifies CASSSTGTVSGANVLTF.

This clone was recorded a few times. The chain is built from TRBV7-2 and TRBJ1-4; 7 bases fit TRBD1. Germline CDR1 is SGHTA and CDR2 is FQGNSA. CDR3 length equals 17 residues. V dropped 5 bases and J dropped 2; count of bases not matched to a gene: 11. In DNA, the CDR3 is TGTGCCAGCAGCGTAGTGGGACAGTATTTGACTAATGAAAAACTGTTTTTT. Translating it yields CASSVVGQYLTNEKLFF.

The CDR3 region has the DNA TGTGCCTGGAGTGCCCACAGGGGGGGAAGGACTGAAGCTTTCTTT. As protein: CAWSAHRGGRTEAFF. V and J are TRBV30 and TRBJ1-1, with 8 positions matching TRBD1. The length of the CDR3 is 15 residues. Germline V gene lookup returns CDR1 GTSNPN and CDR2 SVGIG (reference sequence). Trimming cost V 1 base and J 5 bases; bases outside gene matches: 9.

The rearrangement uses TRBV19 and TRBJ1-6; D gene uncertain. Germline CDR1 is LNHDA and CDR2 is SQIVND (reference sequence). This CDR3 is 16 amino acids long. Trimming cost V 5 bases and J 3 bases, with 14 bases left between them. CDR3 loop: CASSPRMDFYNSPLHF. CDR3 nucleotides: TGTGCCAGTAGTCCCCGTATGGACTTCTATAATTCACCCCTCCACTTT.

The V gene is TRBV6-6, the J gene TRBJ1-3; 7 bases fit TRBD1. The CDR3 is 15 amino acids. Germline CDR1 MNHNY, CDR2 SVGAGI (reference sequence). After removal of 5 bases from V and 0 bases from J, the junction contained 4 bases not matched to a gene. CDR3 amino acids: CASSRDSLSGNTIYF. The CDR3 DNA follows: TGTGCCAGCAGTAGGGACAGCCTCTCTGGAAACACCATATATTTT.

The V call is TRBV11-2, the J call TRBJ2-5; a weak D match, TRBD2 (6 bases). Germline V gives CDR1 SGHAT, CDR2 FQNNGV. The CDR3 consists of 12 residues. V was trimmed by 6 bases and J by 7 bases, leaving 12 bases between them. CDR3 residues: CASSPGVVTQYF. CDR3 in DNA: TGTGCCAGCAGTCCGGGGGTTGTGACCCAGTACTTC.

The rearrangement joins TRBV4-1 to TRBJ1-2; D not certain. Trimming left V 0 bases short and J 7 bases short, with 3 bases between. The V gene's germline CDR1 is MGHRA and CDR2 YSYEKL. This CDR3 spans 11 amino acids. The CDR3 here is CASSQESGYTF. In DNA, the CDR3 is TGCGCCAGCAGCCAAGAGTCTGGCTACACCTTC.

This chain connects TRBV27 to TRBJ1-4; tentative D call: TRBD1 (5 bases). Trimming removed 7 bases from V and 8 bases from J, with 11 bases in between. Germline CDR1 is MNHEY and CDR2 is SMNVEV (reference sequence). This CDR3 has 12 residues. The CDR3 DNA sequence: TGTGCCAGCAAGAGGGGATGGGAAAAACTGTTTTTT. This sequence encodes CASKRGWEKLFF. The full variable domain, its missing parts supplied by reference TRBV27 and TRBJ1-4, is EAQVTQNPRYLITVTGKKLTVTCSQNMNHEYMSWYRQDPGLGLRQIYYSMNVEVTDKGDVPEGYKVSRKEKRNFPLILESPSPNQTSLYFCASKRGWEKLFFGSGTQLSVL.

The J gene is TRBJ2-7, the V gene TRBV7-9; 10 nucleotides line up with TRBD2. V gave up 5 bases and J gave up 3 bases; unmatched junction bases: 10. Germline CDR1 SEHNR, CDR2 FQNEAQ (reference sequence). CDR3 length: 16 residues. CDR3 protein: CASSPPGLADYYEQYF. The CDR3 nucleotides are TGTGCCAGCAGCCCCCCCGGACTAGCGGACTACTACGAGCAGTACTTC.

The rearrangement links TRBV9 to TRBJ1-5; D is undetermined. Trimming took off 0 bases at V and 1 base at J, with 8 bases between the two ends. The CDR3 consists of 15 residues. From germline, CDR1 is SGDLS and CDR2 YYNGEE. This CDR3 reads CASSVGTQSNQPQHF. Written as DNA, the CDR3 is TGTGCCAGCAGCGTAGGGACCCAGAGCAATCAGCCCCAGCATTTT.

This clone is deemed medium-sized (0.01 to 0.1%). The chain employs TRBV29-1 and TRBJ2-2, with 11 bases matching TRBD2. The V gene's germline CDR1 is SQVTM and CDR2 ANQGSEA. The J segment lost 5 bases and the V segment lost 7 bases, leaving 3 bases of the junction unmatched. There are 13 residues in the CDR3. The CDR3 reads CSAGTSGTGELFF. The DNA for the CDR3 is TGCAGCGCCGGGACTAGCGGAACCGGGGAGCTGTTTTTT.

This chain links TRBV11-3 with TRBJ2-2, with D hard to call. The CDR3 is made up of 14 amino acids. The germline V and J ends were trimmed by 0 bases and 1 base, with 3 bases remaining between them. The germline V gene encodes CDR1 SGHNT and CDR2 YENEEA. The CDR3 reads CASSLDRNTGELFF. The CDR3 DNA reads TGTGCCAGCAGCTTAGACAGGAACACCGGGGAGCTGTTTTTT. The complete variable domain, with remaining parts taken from reference TRBV11-3 and TRBJ2-2, reads EAGVVQSPRYKIIEKKQPVAFWCNPISGHNTLYWYLQNLGQGPELLIRYENEEAVDDSQLPKDRFSAERLKGVDSTLKIQPAELGDSAVYLCASSLDRNTGELFFGEGSRLTVL.

V gene TRBV7-9 combines with J gene TRBJ2-3; 10 positions agree with TRBD2. In germline, CDR1 is SEHNR, CDR2 FQNEAQ (reference sequence). CDR3 size: 17 residues. Germline trimming cut 5 bases from V and 6 bases from J; bases unmatched to any gene: 14. The CDR3 region is CASSPGGLAGVRDTQYF. The CDR3 DNA reads TGTGCCAGCAGCCCAGGGGGGCTAGCGGGAGTTAGGGATACGCAGTATTTT.

V and J are TRBV7-2 and TRBJ1-2, with D uncertain. V was trimmed by 5 bases and J by 2 bases, leaving 9 bases between them. Germline values: CDR1 SGHTA, CDR2 FQGNSA. This CDR3 spans 13 amino acids. The CDR3 DNA is TGTGCCAGCAGCGCACAGAGGAACTATGGCTACACCTTC. This translates into CASSAQRNYGYTF.